The rows below give T cell receptor beta chains drawn from one sample of a study of identical twins. TCRdb redid the calling of the 5' RACE reads with MiXCR, one entry per CDR3 protein. This sample carries hundreds of thousands of distinct CDR3 sequences, about 20% of them seen once, and the ten largest clones take roughly 4%. The same sample was also studied in work on T cells expressing NK-cell markers.

The material sequenced was PBMCs. Receptors were obtained from a woman under 30 in good health. Both conserved end residues are part of each CDR3. Each record gives: D gene, V gene, J gene, clone size, CDR3 protein, CDR3 DNA. The D gene is left open where the match is weak. Only part of the rows carry a size: once, few, many, or a class if the clone is expanded.

>TRBD2|TRBV20-1|TRBJ2-7|NA
CSASGGGFYEQYF
TGCAGTGCTAGCGGCGGGGGGTTTTACGAGCAGTACTTC
>NA|TRBV7-9|TRBJ2-4|NA
CASSHGGGTAKNIQYF
TGTGCCAGCAGTCACGGTGGGGGAACGGCCAAAAACATTCAGTACTTC
>NA|TRBV7-2|TRBJ1-4|NA
CASSPDRPNEKLFF
TGTGCCAGCAGCCCGGACAGACCGAATGAAAAACTGTTTTTT
>NA|TRBV5-1|TRBJ2-3|many
CASSFGASTDTQYF
TGTGCCAGCAGCTTCGGGGCTAGCACAGATACGCAGTATTTT
>TRBD1|TRBV6-1|TRBJ2-3|few
CASRADRIRTDTQYF
TGTGCCAGCAGGGCGGACAGGATCCGTACAGATACGCAGTATTTT
>TRBD1|TRBV2|TRBJ1-1|many
CASSLTGKDTEAFF
TGTGCCAGCAGTTTGACAGGGAAGGACACTGAAGCTTTCTTT
>NA|TRBV5-1|TRBJ2-7|many
CASTPGADYEQYF
TGCGCCAGTACCCCCGGGGCGGACTACGAGCAGTACTTC
>NA|TRBV10-3|TRBJ1-4|few
CAISKARRGINEKLFF
TGTGCCATCAGTAAAGCCCGACGGGGGATTAATGAAAAACTGTTTTTT
>NA|TRBV20-1|TRBJ1-6|few
CSARDQKGGSPLHF
TGCAGTGCTAGAGATCAAAAGGGAGGTTCACCCCTCCACTTT
>NA|TRBV25-1|TRBJ2-7|NA
CASSEGTNGGKRVYEQYF
TGTGCCAGCAGTGAAGGAACTAATGGGGGGAAAAGGGTCTACGAGCAGTACTTC
>NA|TRBV20-1|TRBJ1-5|few
CSARRGNSNQPQHF
TGCAGTGCTAGGAGGGGAAATAGCAATCAGCCCCAGCATTTT
>NA|TRBV27|TRBJ2-1|NA
CASSSGAGEQFF
TGTGCCAGCAGTTCGGGGGCGGGTGAGCAGTTCTTC
>NA|TRBV24-1|TRBJ2-5|NA
CATSYPGSNQETQYF
TGTGCCACCAGTTATCCCGGGAGCAACCAAGAGACCCAGTACTTC
>TRBD2|TRBV29-1|TRBJ2-4|few
CSASTSGGPLAKNIQYF
TGCAGCGCGTCGACTAGCGGGGGCCCCCTAGCCAAAAACATTCAGTACTTC
>TRBD2|TRBV10-3|TRBJ2-1|few
CAISGPGGGAEQFF
TGTGCCATCAGTGGTCCGGGCGGGGGGGCCGAGCAGTTCTTC
>TRBD2|TRBV12-3/TRBV12-4|TRBJ2-1|few
CASSSGTQNNEQFF
TGTGCCAGCAGTAGCGGGACCCAAAACAATGAGCAGTTCTTC
>NA|TRBV20-1|TRBJ2-7|NA
CSARTRSHEQYF
TGCAGTGCTAGAACTCGGAGCCACGAGCAGTACTTC
>NA|TRBV29-1|TRBJ2-5|few
CSVEGPREVVETQYF
TGCAGCGTCGAAGGTCCCAGGGAAGTTGTAGAGACCCAGTACTTC
>NA|TRBV20-1|TRBJ1-1|once
CSARRMTEAFF
TGCAGTGCTAGGAGGATGACTGAAGCTTTCTTT
>NA|TRBV12-3/TRBV12-4|TRBJ1-2|few
CASSPLASHYGYTF
TGTGCCAGCAGTCCGCTGGCGAGCCACTATGGCTACACCTTC
>TRBD1|TRBV29-1|TRBJ2-5|NA
CSARQGSTQYF
TGCAGCGCCAGACAGGGGTCGACCCAGTACTTC
>NA|TRBV20-1|TRBJ1-1|NA
CSALDRPGLNAEAFF
TGCAGCGCGTTAGACAGGCCGGGGCTTAACGCTGAAGCTTTCTTT
>NA|TRBV7-9|TRBJ1-6|NA
CASIPSGRDRLDSPLHF
TGTGCCAGCATTCCAAGCGGGAGGGATAGATTGGATTCACCCCTCCACTTT
>TRBD2|TRBV2|TRBJ2-1|few
CASSDGSGGYNEQFF
TGTGCCAGCAGTGATGGGAGCGGGGGATACAATGAGCAGTTCTTC